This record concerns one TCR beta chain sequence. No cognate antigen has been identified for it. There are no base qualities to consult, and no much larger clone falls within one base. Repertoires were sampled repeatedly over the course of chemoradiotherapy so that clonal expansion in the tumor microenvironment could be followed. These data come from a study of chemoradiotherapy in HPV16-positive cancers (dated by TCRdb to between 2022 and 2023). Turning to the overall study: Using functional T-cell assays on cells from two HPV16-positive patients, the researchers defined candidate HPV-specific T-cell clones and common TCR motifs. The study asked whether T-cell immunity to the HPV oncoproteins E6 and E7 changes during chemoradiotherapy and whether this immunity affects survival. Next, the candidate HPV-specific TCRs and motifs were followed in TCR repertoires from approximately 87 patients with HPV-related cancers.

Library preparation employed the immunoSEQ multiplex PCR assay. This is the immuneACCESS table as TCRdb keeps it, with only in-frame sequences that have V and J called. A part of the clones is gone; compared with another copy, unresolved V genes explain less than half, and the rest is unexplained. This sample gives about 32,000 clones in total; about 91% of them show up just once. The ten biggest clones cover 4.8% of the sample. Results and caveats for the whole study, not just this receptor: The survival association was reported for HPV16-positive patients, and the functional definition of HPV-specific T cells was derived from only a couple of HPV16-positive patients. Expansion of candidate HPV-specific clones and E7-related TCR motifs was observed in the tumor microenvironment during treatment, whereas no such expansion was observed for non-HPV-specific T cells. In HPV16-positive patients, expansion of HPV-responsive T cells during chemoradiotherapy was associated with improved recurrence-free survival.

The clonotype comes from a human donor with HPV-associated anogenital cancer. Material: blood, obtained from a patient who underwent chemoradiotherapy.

In nucleotide form, the sequence is TGTGCCAGCAGCAAAGACAGGGGGCGGAATGAGCAGTTCTTC. This encodes CASSKDRGRNEQFF. The chain is encoded by TRBV5-5 joined to TRBJ2-1, with 10 bases matching TRBD1. The CDR3 sequence holds 14 residues, the cysteine and phenylalanine included. Solely the CDR3 DNA is kept, with 42 bases framed from the first base. CDR1 and CDR2 are read off the germline V gene (reference sequence) as SGHKS and YYEKEE. The junction shows trimming of 4 bases on V and 7 bases on J, and the gene matches do not reach 5 bases of it.